The 18 T cell receptor beta chains given below trace back to one sample, sequenced in a study of identical twins. Via MiXCR, TCRdb re-called the 5' RACE reads, giving one row per CDR3 protein. The data show hundreds of thousands of distinct CDR3 sequences, over 15% seen once. Another study also made use of these data, one on T cells expressing NK-cell markers.

Sample: PBMCs. These receptors came from a woman aged 18 to 35 in good health.

J is TRBJ2-7 and V is TRBV27; D might be TRBD1 (6 bases). The germline V gene encodes CDR1 MNHEY and CDR2 SMNVEV (reference sequence). The CDR3 runs to 14 residues. Trimming removed 6 bases at V and 0 bases at J, with 12 bases between. CDR3 coding DNA: TGTGCCAGCAGAATTACAGGGAGCTCCTACGAGCAGTACTTC. This translates into CASRITGSSYEQYF.

The chain recombines TRBV3-1 with TRBJ2-1; 12 nucleotides line up with TRBD2. Germline CDR1 LGHDT, CDR2 YNNKEL (reference sequence). The V gene end was trimmed by 5 bases and the J gene end by 0 bases; junction bases not matched to a gene: 11. CDR3 length: 19 amino acids. Here the CDR3 DNA reads TGTGCCAGCAGCTCTATACTAGCGGGGGGTCTGAGCTCCTACAATGAGCAGTTCTTC. Its translation is CASSSILAGGLSSYNEQFF.

This clonotype was detected only a few times. The gene calls are TRBV12-3 or TRBV12-4 and TRBJ1-5, with D maybe TRBD1 (5 bases). CDR3 length equals 16 residues. V lost 6 bases, J lost 0 bases, and 15 bases lay in between. The CDR3: CASRSDKQYSNQPQHF. The DNA of the CDR3 is TGTGCCAGCAGATCGGACAAACAATATAGCAATCAGCCCCAGCATTTT.

V and J are TRBV20-1 and TRBJ1-2; 7 bases are a match to TRBD1. Germline loops: CDR1 DFQATT, CDR2 SNEGSKA (reference sequence). The CDR3 loop spans 17 amino acids. V lost 0 bases, J lost 6 bases, and 16 bases stayed unmatched. This chain's CDR3 is CSARDFTRGSGQHGYTF. CDR3 bases: TGCAGTGCTAGAGATTTCACCAGGGGGTCTGGACAGCATGGCTACACCTTC.

V usage is TRBV20-1 and J usage is TRBJ1-1, with D tentatively TRBD1 (5 bases). This CDR3 region has 13 residues. V was shortened by 5 bases and J by 7 bases, with 17 bases between the two germline ends. Per the germline V gene, CDR1 is DFQATT and CDR2 is SNEGSKA (reference sequence). CDR3: CSADGASGIEAFF. In DNA form, the CDR3 reads TGCAGTGCTGATGGGGCATCGGGGATTGAAGCTTTCTTT.

At least ten counts were recorded for this clonotype. The V call is TRBV20-1, the J call TRBJ1-2; no clear D gene. Germline lookup yields CDR1 DFQATT and CDR2 SNEGSKA (reference sequence). Trimming cost V 7 bases and J 7 bases, with 16 bases left between them. The CDR3 consists of 12 residues. CDR3 loop: CSVTDGELGYTF. DNA of the CDR3: TGCAGTGTGACGGACGGAGAACTTGGCTACACCTTC.

The J gene is TRBJ2-2, the V gene TRBV7-9, with D uncertain. Trimming pared 2 bases from V and 6 bases from J, leaving 10 bases between. This CDR3 is built from 14 residues. Per germline, CDR1 SEHNR and CDR2 FQNEAQ (reference sequence). The DNA for the CDR3 is TGTGCCAGCAGCTTACCGAACAAGGCCGGGGAGCTGTTTTTT. This codes for CASSLPNKAGELFF.

J is TRBJ2-3 and V is TRBV15; a weak D match, TRBD2 (6 bases). V shed 0 bases and J shed 0 bases, with 10 bases lying between them. The CDR3 is made up of 16 amino acids. The V gene's germline CDR1 is LNHNV and CDR2 YYDKDF (reference sequence). The CDR3 coding sequence is TGTGCCACCAGCAGAGATCACGGGGGAAGCACAGATACGCAGTATTTT. Its translation: CATSRDHGGSTDTQYF.

This clonotype has a handful of counts. The chain uses TRBV7-2 and TRBJ1-1; possible D gene TRBD1, 5 bases. Germline values: CDR1 SGHTA, CDR2 FQGNSA. The V end was cut by 3 bases, the J end by 11 bases, with 13 bases between. The CDR3 totals 12 residues. The CDR3 DNA sequence: TGTGCCAGCAGCTTCGCAGGGCTGGGTGCTTTCTTT. Amino acids: CASSFAGLGAFF.

This sequence joins TRBV5-1 and TRBJ2-5, with 12 positions matching TRBD2. Germline-derived CDR1 and CDR2 are SGHRS and YFSETQ. Unmatched junction bases numbered 9, after V lost 6 bases and J lost 3 bases. This CDR3 comprises 16 residues. This CDR3 is CASNRPGLAGKETQYF. The CDR3 nucleotides are TGCGCCAGCAACCGTCCCGGACTAGCGGGAAAAGAGACCCAGTACTTC.

This clonotype was observed a few times. V and J are TRBV6-5 and TRBJ2-5, with D tentatively TRBD2 (5 bases). V lost 3 bases and J lost 5, with 13 bases in between. CDR3 length: 14 amino acids. The V gene's germline CDR1 is MNHEY and CDR2 SVGAGI. CDR3 sequence reads: CASSYRGPWETQYF. CDR3 coding DNA: TGTGCCAGCAGTTATCGGGGTCCTTGGGAGACCCAGTACTTC.

The rearrangement uses TRBV4-2 and TRBJ2-7, with D uncertain. The CDR3 has 17 residues. Germline CDR1 LGHNA, CDR2 YNFKEQ. The ends were cut back, 4 bases at V and 6 bases at J, with 25 bases in the middle. CDR3 sequence (DNA): TGTGCCAGCAGCCCGTCGATCTGGGCAGTGAGAGACGGCGAGCAGTACTTC. Translation gives CASSPSIWAVRDGEQYF.

The V gene is TRBV7-9, the J gene TRBJ2-7; D uncertain. The germline V gene encodes CDR1 SEHNR and CDR2 FQNEAQ (reference sequence). This CDR3 is built from 13 residues. V lost 4 bases to trimming and J lost 3 bases, with 10 bases between them. The CDR3 DNA is TGTGCCAGCAGCTCCCTGATTCGCTACGAGCAGTACTTC. Protein sequence: CASSSLIRYEQYF.

This clonotype was detected many times. The V and J genes are TRBV20-1 and TRBJ2-3; TRBD2 matches at 9 bases. The V and J ends lost 3 bases and 4 bases, in that order; junction bases with no gene match: 5. This CDR3 has 14 amino acids. CDR1 and CDR2 from the germline V gene are DFQATT and SNEGSKA (reference sequence). CDR3 nucleotide sequence: TGCAGTGCTAGGGGCGGGAGGGGCGCAGATACGCAGTATTTT. This encodes CSARGGRGADTQYF.

The sample holds a few counts of this clonotype. V gene TRBV20-1 combines with J gene TRBJ2-3; 8 positions match TRBD2. J was trimmed by 5 bases and V by 4 bases; bases with no gene match: 8. Germline values: CDR1 DFQATT, CDR2 SNEGSKA (reference sequence). This CDR3 region has 14 residues. CDR3 region: CSAKVAGRQDTQYF. DNA for the CDR3: TGCAGTGCTAAGGTAGCGGGAAGGCAAGATACGCAGTATTTT.

This sequence joins TRBV12-3 or TRBV12-4 and TRBJ2-1, with 13 bases fitting TRBD2. There are 16 residues in the CDR3. V shed 6 bases, J shed 7 bases, and the junction held 9 bases outside the gene matches. CDR3 sequence reads: CASSRTGTSGINEQFF. CDR3 sequence (DNA): TGTGCCAGCAGCCGGACCGGGACTAGCGGGATTAATGAGCAGTTCTTC.

The V call is TRBV5-1, the J call TRBJ2-7; tentative D call: TRBD1 (5 bases). The CDR3 is 16 amino acids. V lost 4 bases to trimming and J lost 2 bases, with 19 bases between them. The germline CDR1 and CDR2 sequences are SGHRS and YFSETQ. CDR3 nucleotide sequence: TGCGCCAGCAGCCCCTGGGCAGGGATACTTACCTACGAGCAGTACTTC. Residues: CASSPWAGILTYEQYF.

This clonotype was counted at least ten times. The V call is TRBV5-1, the J call TRBJ2-5; D is uncertain. Per the germline V gene, CDR1 is SGHRS and CDR2 is YFSETQ. Trimming cost V 1 base and J 2 bases, with 6 bases left between them. The CDR3 extends over 13 amino acids. CDR3 bases: TGCGCCAGCAGCTTGCCCATTCAAGAGACCCAGTACTTC. Protein product: CASSLPIQETQYF.